These 22 T cell receptor beta chains came from one sample sequenced in a study of cytomegalovirus exposure and HLA in healthy donors. Method: immunoSEQ multiplex PCR; TCRdb's copy keeps in-frame clones and lacks some. Here the sample spans about 280,000 clones, around 86% being singletons. Sample: PBMCs. The receptors were gathered from a woman aged 18-29 years in good health and CMV-seronegative.

The V call is TRBV27, the J call TRBJ2-3, with a possible D match to TRBD2 (6 bases). Germline values: CDR1 MNHEY, CDR2 SMNVEV (reference sequence). V was shortened by 5 bases and J by 0 bases, with 12 bases between the two germline ends. This CDR3 has 15 amino acids. CDR3 region: CASSLGSGSTDTQYF. CDR3 in DNA: TGTGCCAGCAGTCTCGGTAGCGGAAGCACAGATACGCAGTATTTT.

This chain joins TRBV6-5 and TRBJ1-2; 11 positions match TRBD1. Germline V gene sequence: CDR1 MNHEY, CDR2 SVGAGI. The CDR3 has 13 amino acids. J gave up 7 bases and V 6 bases, and 4 bases lay outside the gene matches. CDR3 protein: CASRLGQGGGYTF. The DNA of the CDR3 is TGTGCCAGCAGGTTGGGACAGGGGGGTGGCTACACCTTC.

The chain uses TRBV30 and TRBJ1-1; D gene ambiguous. In germline, CDR1 is GTSNPN, CDR2 SVGIG (reference sequence). Between the trimmed V and J ends, which lost 5 bases and 7 bases, there was a span of 8 bases. CDR3 size: 10 residues. The CDR3 sequence is CAWGSFEAFF. The CDR3 DNA sequence: TGTGCCTGGGGTAGCTTTGAAGCTTTCTTT.

This clone was seen a single time. The V gene is TRBV28, the J gene TRBJ1-5; no clear D gene. This CDR3 region has 14 residues. V was shortened by 4 bases and J by 1 base, with 8 bases between the two germline ends. CDR1 is MDHEN and CDR2 is SYDVKM in the germline V gene. The CDR3 DNA is TGTGCCAGCAGTTCCCCCCTCAGCAATCAGCCCCAGCATTTT. Translating gives CASSSPLSNQPQHF.

The gene calls are TRBV28 and TRBJ1-1, with TRBD1 matching 9 bases. Germline V gene data show CDR1 as MDHEN and CDR2 as SYDVKM. The CDR3 contains 14 residues. V trimming: 4 bases; J trimming: 2 bases; junction bases outside the gene matches: 2. CDR3 in DNA: TGTGCCAGCAGTTGGACAGGGGAAAACACTGAAGCTTTCTTT. Protein product: CASSWTGENTEAFF.

This clone was picked up a small number of times. Other DNA sequences from this sample encode an identical CDR3 as well. This chain links TRBV5-1 with TRBJ2-7; 7 nucleotides line up with TRBD1. The V gene's germline CDR1 is SGHRS and CDR2 YFSETQ. The CDR3 runs 14 residues. Unmatched junction bases numbered 0, after V lost 0 bases and J lost 0 bases. Written as DNA, the CDR3 is TGCGCCAGCAGCTTGGGACAGGGCTCCTACGAGCAGTACTTC. Amino acid sequence: CASSLGQGSYEQYF.

The chain joins TRBV7-2 to TRBJ2-2; 9 nucleotides match TRBD2. The CDR3 runs to 16 residues. J lost 1 base, V lost 2 bases, and 2 bases had no gene match. Germline V gene sequence: CDR1 SGHTA, CDR2 FQGNSA. CDR3 region: CASSLLLAGNTGELFF. The CDR3 DNA reads TGTGCCAGCAGCTTATTACTAGCGGGGAACACCGGGGAGCTGTTTTTT.

J is TRBJ2-3 and V is TRBV7-8; D unresolved. Trimming stripped 4 bases from V and 5 bases from J, with 4 bases between. The CDR3 length is 11 residues. Germline V gene lookup returns CDR1 SGHVS and CDR2 FQNEAQ. The CDR3 loop reads CASSSRDTQYF. The CDR3 coding sequence is TGTGCCAGCAGCTCTAGAGATACGCAGTATTTT.

The V gene is TRBV19, the J gene TRBJ2-1, with TRBD2 matching 10 bases. V was pared by 5 bases and J by 4 bases, with 5 bases of the junction left unmatched. CDR1 and CDR2 (germline): LNHDA, SQIVND (reference sequence). This CDR3 comprises 15 residues. The DNA of the CDR3 is TGTGCCAGTAGTCAGAGCGGGAGGGGTTACAATGAGCAGTTCTTC. Its protein is CASSQSGRGYNEQFF.

This sequence joins TRBV4-3 and TRBJ2-5, with no clear D. V lost 1 base and J lost 4, with 4 bases in between. CDR3 length equals 12 residues. Per the germline V gene, CDR1 is LGHNA and CDR2 is YSLEER. DNA for the CDR3: TGCGCCAGCAGCCAAGTCTTAGAGACCCAGTACTTC. The encoded protein is CASSQVLETQYF.

The chain combines TRBV29-1 with TRBJ2-1; D is possibly TRBD1 (5 bases). The germline V gene encodes CDR1 SQVTM and CDR2 ANQGSEA. V lost 1 base to trimming and J lost 4 bases, with 11 bases between them. There are 14 residues in the CDR3. The CDR3: CSVEGSDNYNEQFF. The CDR3 DNA is TGCAGCGTTGAAGGCTCGGACAATTACAATGAGCAGTTCTTC.

The chain has TRBV5-8 and TRBJ2-7; D perhaps matches TRBD2 (6 bases). Germline values: CDR1 SGHTS, CDR2 YDEGEE. The CDR3 length is 14 residues. V dropped 1 base and J dropped 8 bases, with 16 bases sitting between them. This chain's CDR3 is CASSLQAGGRKQYF. The CDR3 DNA sequence: TGTGCCAGCAGCTTGCAAGCGGGTGGGCGAAAGCAGTACTTC.

The chain links TRBV25-1 to TRBJ2-7, with D possibly being TRBD2 (6 bases). Germline lookup yields CDR1 MGHDK and CDR2 SYGVNS. This CDR3 is built from 16 residues. V lost 5 bases, J lost 7 bases, and 24 bases lay in between. DNA of the CDR3: TGTGCCAGCAGTCAGATCTGGGGACTCGGGGCTCAGGAGCAGTACTTC. Its protein product is CASSQIWGLGAQEQYF.

The chain employs TRBV6-1 and TRBJ2-7; 7 bases fit TRBD1. Germline loops: CDR1 MNHNS, CDR2 SASEGT. The CDR3 loop spans 15 amino acids. V was clipped by 3 bases and J by 3 bases; unmatched bases: 8. The CDR3 region has the DNA TGTGCCAGCAGTGATTATCACAGGGGTAGCTACGAGCAGTACTTC. This translates into CASSDYHRGSYEQYF.

V usage is TRBV7-2 and J usage is TRBJ2-5; 7 nucleotides align to TRBD2. With V trimmed by 4 bases and J by 4 bases, 12 bases remained unmatched. CDR3 length equals 16 residues. Germline V gene lookup returns CDR1 SGHTA and CDR2 FQGNSA. This CDR3 reads CASSSIGGNPGETQYF. In nucleotides, the CDR3 is TGTGCCAGCAGCTCTATCGGGGGGAACCCTGGAGAGACCCAGTACTTC.

This CDR3 is CASSLRQGGNTEAFF. The CDR3 DNA reads TGCGCCAGCAGCTTGAGGCAGGGCGGAAACACTGAAGCTTTCTTT. The chain employs TRBV5-1 and TRBJ1-1, with D perhaps TRBD1 (5 bases). Germline CDR1 SGHRS, CDR2 YFSETQ. The CDR3 length is 15 residues. V lost 1 base, J lost 2 bases, and 12 bases lay in between.

The chain uses TRBV29-1 and TRBJ2-7; D is uncertain. CDR3 length equals 11 residues. With 5 bases removed from V and 4 bases from J, the gap between germline ends came to 9 bases. Germline CDR1 reads SQVTM; CDR2 reads ANQGSEA. The CDR3 DNA is TGCAGCGTTACAGATACGTACGAGCAGTACTTC. It encodes CSVTDTYEQYF.

This chain links TRBV5-1 with TRBJ2-7, with a possible D match to TRBD1 (6 bases). Germline values: CDR1 SGHRS, CDR2 YFSETQ. Trimming cost V 4 bases and J 2 bases, with 10 bases left between them. This CDR3 has 13 residues. CDR3 region: CASSAQGPYEQYF. The CDR3 DNA sequence: TGCGCCAGCAGCGCACAGGGCCCCTACGAGCAGTACTTC.

This chain joins TRBV9 and TRBJ2-1; 9 bases are a match to TRBD1. Germline V gives CDR1 SGDLS, CDR2 YYNGEE. The V gene end was trimmed by 3 bases and the J gene end by 7 bases; junction bases not matched to a gene: 11. CDR3 size: 16 residues. The CDR3 loop is CASSAFRDREGNEQFF. The CDR3 DNA is TGTGCCAGCAGCGCTTTCCGGGACAGGGAAGGAAATGAGCAGTTCTTC.

The chain combines TRBV25-1 with TRBJ2-1, with 10 bases identical to TRBD2. The germline gives CDR1 MGHDK, CDR2 SYGVNS. The V and J ends lost 3 bases and 6 bases, in that order; junction bases with no gene match: 8. This CDR3 is 16 amino acids long. The CDR3 protein is CASSDPRTSGVNEQFF. The CDR3 DNA follows: TGTGCCAGCAGTGACCCTCGGACTAGCGGAGTCAATGAGCAGTTCTTC.

The gene calls are TRBV30 and TRBJ2-7; D is perhaps TRBD2 (5 bases). Per germline, CDR1 GTSNPN and CDR2 SVGIG (reference sequence). V was clipped by 7 bases and J by 2 bases, with 27 bases between them. This CDR3 region has 17 residues. DNA for the CDR3: TGTGCCTCCCAGAGGTGGTCCTATTCGGGGATAGCCTACGAGCAGTACTTC. Encoded protein: CASQRWSYSGIAYEQYF.

This clone has a handful of counts. V usage is TRBV5-6 and J usage is TRBJ1-2, with unresolved D. The CDR3 length is 13 residues. With 0 bases removed from V and 7 bases from J, the gap between germline ends came to 10 bases. The germline CDR1 and CDR2 sequences are SGHDT and YYEEEE. The CDR3 DNA reads as TGTGCCAGCAGCTTGGCGCCGAGTAGTGGCTACACCTTC. Protein product: CASSLAPSSGYTF.